This T cell receptor beta chain was found in a study of control samples from healthy donors and cancer patients. CDR1 and CDR2 from the germline V gene are SGHTA and FQGNSA. There are 14 residues in the CDR3. V lost 2 bases to trimming and J lost 10 bases, with 12 bases between them. Sequencing used immunoSEQ multiplex PCR; TCRdb keeps in-frame clones, though not all of them. This table has roughly 100,000 clones, about 83% appearing once. This clone has a single count. The specimen sequenced was blood. The V gene is TRBV7-2, the J gene TRBJ1-6; D is unresolved. The receptor was derived from a woman aged 50 to 60 in good health. The CDR3 loop is CASSLSLVGSPLHF. CDR3 coding DNA: TGTGCCAGCAGCTTATCCCTCGTGGGGTCACCCCTCCACTTT.